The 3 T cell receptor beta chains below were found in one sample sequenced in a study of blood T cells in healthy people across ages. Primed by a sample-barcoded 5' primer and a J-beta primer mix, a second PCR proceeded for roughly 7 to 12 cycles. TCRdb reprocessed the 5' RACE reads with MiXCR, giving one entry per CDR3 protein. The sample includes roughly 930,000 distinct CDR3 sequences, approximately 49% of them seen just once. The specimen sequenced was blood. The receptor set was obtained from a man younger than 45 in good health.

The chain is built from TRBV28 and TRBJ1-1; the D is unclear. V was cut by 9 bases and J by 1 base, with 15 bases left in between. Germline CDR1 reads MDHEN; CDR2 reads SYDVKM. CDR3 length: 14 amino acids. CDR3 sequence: CASLYSSKNTEAFF. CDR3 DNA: TGTGCCAGTCTCTACTCGTCGAAGAACACTGAAGCTTTCTTT.

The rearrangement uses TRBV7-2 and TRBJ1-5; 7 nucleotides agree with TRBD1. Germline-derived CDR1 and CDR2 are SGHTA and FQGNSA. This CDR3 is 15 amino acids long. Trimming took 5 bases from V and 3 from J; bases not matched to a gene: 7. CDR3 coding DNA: TGTGCCAGCAGCGGAAGGACAGGTTTCAATCAGCCCCAGCATTTT. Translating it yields CASSGRTGFNQPQHF.

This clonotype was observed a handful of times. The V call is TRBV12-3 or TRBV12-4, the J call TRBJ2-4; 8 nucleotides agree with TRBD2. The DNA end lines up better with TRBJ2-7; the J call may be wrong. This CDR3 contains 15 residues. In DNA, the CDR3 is TGTGCCAGCAGTTTATACGGGGGGGATCTCTACGAGCAGTACTTC. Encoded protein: CASSLYGGDLYEQYF.